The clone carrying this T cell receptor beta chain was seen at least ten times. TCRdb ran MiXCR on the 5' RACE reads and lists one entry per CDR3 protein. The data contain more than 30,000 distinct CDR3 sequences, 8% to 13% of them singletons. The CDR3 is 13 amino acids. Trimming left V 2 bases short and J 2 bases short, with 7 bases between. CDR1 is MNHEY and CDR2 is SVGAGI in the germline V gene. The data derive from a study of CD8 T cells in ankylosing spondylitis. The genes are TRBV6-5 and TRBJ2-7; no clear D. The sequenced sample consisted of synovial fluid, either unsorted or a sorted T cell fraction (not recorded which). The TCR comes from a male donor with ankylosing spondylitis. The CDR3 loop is CASSYGETYEQYF. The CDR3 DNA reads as TGTGCCAGCAGTTACGGCGAGACCTACGAGCAGTACTTC.